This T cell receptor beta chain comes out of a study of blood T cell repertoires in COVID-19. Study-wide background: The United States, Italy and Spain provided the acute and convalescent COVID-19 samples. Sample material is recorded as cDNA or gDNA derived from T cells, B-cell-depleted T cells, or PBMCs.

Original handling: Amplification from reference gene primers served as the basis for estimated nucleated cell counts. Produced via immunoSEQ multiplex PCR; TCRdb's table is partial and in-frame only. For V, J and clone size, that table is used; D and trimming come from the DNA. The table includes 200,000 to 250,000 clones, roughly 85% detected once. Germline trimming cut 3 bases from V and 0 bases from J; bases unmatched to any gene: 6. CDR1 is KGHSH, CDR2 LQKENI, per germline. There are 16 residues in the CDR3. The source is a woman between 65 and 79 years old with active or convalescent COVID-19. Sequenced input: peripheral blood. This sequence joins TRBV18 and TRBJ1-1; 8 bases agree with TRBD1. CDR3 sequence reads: CASSPGQGAMNTEAFF. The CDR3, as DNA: TGTGCCAGCTCACCGGGCCAGGGGGCAATGAACACTGAAGCTTTCTTT.